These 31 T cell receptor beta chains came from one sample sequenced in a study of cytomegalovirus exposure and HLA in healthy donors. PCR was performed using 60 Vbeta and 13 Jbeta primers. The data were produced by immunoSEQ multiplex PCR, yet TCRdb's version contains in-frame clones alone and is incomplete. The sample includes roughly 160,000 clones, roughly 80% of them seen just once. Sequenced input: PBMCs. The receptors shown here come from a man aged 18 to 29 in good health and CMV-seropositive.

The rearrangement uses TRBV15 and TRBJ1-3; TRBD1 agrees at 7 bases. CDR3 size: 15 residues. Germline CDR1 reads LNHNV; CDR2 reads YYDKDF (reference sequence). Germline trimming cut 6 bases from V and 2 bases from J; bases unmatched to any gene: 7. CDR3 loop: CATSLPGQAGNTIYF. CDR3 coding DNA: TGTGCCACCAGTTTACCTGGACAGGCTGGAAACACCATATATTTT.

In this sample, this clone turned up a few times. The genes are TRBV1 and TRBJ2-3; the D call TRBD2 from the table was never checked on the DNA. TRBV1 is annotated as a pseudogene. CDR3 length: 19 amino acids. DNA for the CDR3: TGCACCAGCAGCCAAGTGATAGGACTAGCGGGGGGGCCTCCAGATACGCAGTATTTT. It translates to CTSSQVIGLAGGPPDTQYF.

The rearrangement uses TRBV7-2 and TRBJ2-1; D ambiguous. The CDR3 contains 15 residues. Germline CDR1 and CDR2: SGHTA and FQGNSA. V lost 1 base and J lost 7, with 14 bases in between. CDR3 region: CASSLDGVSINEQFF. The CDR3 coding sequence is TGTGCCAGCAGCTTAGATGGTGTTAGCATTAATGAGCAGTTCTTC.

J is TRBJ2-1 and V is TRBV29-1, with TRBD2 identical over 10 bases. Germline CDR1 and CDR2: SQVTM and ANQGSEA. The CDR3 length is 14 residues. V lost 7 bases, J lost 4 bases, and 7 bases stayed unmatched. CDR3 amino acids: CSASGSGGYNEQFF. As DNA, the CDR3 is TGCAGCGCCTCGGGTAGCGGGGGGTACAATGAGCAGTTCTTC.

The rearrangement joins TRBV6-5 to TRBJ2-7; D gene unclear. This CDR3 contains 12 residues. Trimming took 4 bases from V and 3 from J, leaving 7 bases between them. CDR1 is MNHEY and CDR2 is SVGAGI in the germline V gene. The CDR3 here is CASSSTVYEQYF. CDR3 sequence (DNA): TGTGCCAGCAGTTCGACTGTCTACGAGCAGTACTTC.

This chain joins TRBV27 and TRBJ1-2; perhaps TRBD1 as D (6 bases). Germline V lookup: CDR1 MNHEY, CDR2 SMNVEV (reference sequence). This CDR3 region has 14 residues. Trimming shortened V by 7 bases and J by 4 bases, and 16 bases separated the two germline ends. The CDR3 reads CASKKEGGAYGYTF. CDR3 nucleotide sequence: TGTGCCAGCAAAAAAGAAGGGGGGGCCTATGGCTACACCTTC.

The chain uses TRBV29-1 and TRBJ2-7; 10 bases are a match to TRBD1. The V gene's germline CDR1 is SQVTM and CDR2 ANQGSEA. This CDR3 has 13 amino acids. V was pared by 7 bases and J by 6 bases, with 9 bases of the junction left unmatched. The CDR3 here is CSARGQGKGEQYF. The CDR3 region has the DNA TGCAGCGCCAGGGGACAGGGGAAAGGCGAGCAGTACTTC.

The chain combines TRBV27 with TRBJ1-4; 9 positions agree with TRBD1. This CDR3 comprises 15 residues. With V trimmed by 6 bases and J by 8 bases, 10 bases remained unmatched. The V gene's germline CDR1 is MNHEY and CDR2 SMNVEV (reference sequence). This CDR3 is CASSSNRGRWEKLFF. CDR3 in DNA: TGTGCCAGCAGCTCAAACAGGGGGCGGTGGGAAAAACTGTTTTTT.

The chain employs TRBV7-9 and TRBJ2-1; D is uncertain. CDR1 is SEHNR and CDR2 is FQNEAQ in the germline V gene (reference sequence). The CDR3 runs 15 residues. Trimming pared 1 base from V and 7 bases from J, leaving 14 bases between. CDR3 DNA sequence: TGTGCCAGCAGCTTAGGGCAGATCCCAGTGAATGAGCAGTTCTTC. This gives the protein CASSLGQIPVNEQFF.

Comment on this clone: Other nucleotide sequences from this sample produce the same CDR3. CDR3 protein: CASSGGQGGETQYF. The CDR3 coding sequence is TGCGCCAGCAGCGGCGGACAGGGTGGCGAGACCCAGTACTTC. J is TRBJ2-5 and V is TRBV5-1; TRBD1 matches at 8 bases. The V gene end was trimmed by 4 bases and the J gene end by 5 bases; junction bases not matched to a gene: 7. The CDR3 loop spans 14 amino acids. CDR1 and CDR2 (germline): SGHRS, YFSETQ. Drawing the rest from reference TRBV5-1 and TRBJ2-5, the complete variable domain is KAGVTQTPRYLIKTRGQQVTLSCSPISGHRSVSWYQQTPGQGLQFLFEYFSETQRNKGNFPGRFSGRQFSNSRSEMNVSTLELGDSALYLCASSGGQGGETQYFGPGTRLLVL.

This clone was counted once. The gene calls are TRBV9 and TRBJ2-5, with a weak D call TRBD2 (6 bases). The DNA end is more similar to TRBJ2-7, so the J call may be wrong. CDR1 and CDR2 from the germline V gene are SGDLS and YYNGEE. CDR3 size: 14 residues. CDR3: CASSFSGSFYEQYF. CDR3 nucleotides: TGTGCCAGCAGCTTTAGCGGTTCTTTCTACGAGCAGTACTTC.

CDR3 sequence: CASSTGQGATEAFF. The CDR3 DNA is TGTGCCAGCAGTACCGGACAGGGTGCCACTGAAGCTTTCTTT. The rearrangement joins TRBV6-6 to TRBJ1-1; 8 bases match TRBD1. The CDR3 consists of 14 residues. The ends lost 5 bases at V and 4 bases at J; junction bases unmatched: 6. The germline V gene has CDR1 MNHNY and CDR2 SVGAGI (reference sequence).

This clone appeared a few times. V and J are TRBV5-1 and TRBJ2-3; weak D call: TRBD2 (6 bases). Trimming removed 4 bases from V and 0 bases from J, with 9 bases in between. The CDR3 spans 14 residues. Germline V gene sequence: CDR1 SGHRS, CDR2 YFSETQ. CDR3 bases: TGCGCCAGCAGCCCCGGGACTAGCACAGATACGCAGTATTTT. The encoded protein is CASSPGTSTDTQYF.

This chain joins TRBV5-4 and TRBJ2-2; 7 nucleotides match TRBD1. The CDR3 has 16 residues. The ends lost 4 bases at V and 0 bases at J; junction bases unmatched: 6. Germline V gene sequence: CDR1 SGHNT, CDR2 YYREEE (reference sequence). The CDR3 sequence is CASSLGTDANTGELFF. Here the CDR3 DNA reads TGTGCCAGCAGCCTGGGGACAGACGCGAACACCGGGGAGCTGTTTTTT.

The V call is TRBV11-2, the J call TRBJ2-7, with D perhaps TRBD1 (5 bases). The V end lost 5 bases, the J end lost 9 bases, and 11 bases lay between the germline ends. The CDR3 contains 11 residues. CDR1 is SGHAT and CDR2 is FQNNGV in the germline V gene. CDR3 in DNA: TGTGCCAGCAGCCTCATGGGGCTGCAGTACTTC. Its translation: CASSLMGLQYF.

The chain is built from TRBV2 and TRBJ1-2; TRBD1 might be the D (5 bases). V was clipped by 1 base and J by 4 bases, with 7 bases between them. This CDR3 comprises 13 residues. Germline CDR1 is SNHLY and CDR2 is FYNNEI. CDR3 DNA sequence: TGTGCCAGCAGTGAAGGGGGGGTCTATGGCTACACCTTC. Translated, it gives CASSEGGVYGYTF.

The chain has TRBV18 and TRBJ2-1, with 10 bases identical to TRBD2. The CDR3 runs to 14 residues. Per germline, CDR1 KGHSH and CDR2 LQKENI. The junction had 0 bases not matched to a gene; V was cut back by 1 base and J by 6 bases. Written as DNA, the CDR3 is TGTGCCAGCTCACCACTAGCGGGGGGCAATGAGCAGTTCTTC. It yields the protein CASSPLAGGNEQFF.

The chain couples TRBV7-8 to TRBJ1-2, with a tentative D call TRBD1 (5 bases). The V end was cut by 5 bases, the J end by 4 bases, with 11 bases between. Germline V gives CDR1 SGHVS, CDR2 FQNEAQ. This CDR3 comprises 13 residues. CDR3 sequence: CASSLEGLYGYTF. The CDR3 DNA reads TGTGCCAGCAGCCTGGAGGGGCTCTATGGCTACACCTTC.

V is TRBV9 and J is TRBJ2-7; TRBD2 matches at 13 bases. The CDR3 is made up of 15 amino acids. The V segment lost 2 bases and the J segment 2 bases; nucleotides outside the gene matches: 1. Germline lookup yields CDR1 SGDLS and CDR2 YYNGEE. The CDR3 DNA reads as TGTGCCAGCAGCGTGGGACTAGCGGGGACCTACGAGCAGTACTTC. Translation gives CASSVGLAGTYEQYF.

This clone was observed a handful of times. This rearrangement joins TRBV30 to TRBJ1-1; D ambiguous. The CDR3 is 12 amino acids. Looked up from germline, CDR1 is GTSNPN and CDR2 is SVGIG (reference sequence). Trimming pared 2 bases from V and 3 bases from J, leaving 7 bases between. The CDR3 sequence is CAWSRRDTEAFF. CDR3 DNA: TGTGCCTGGAGTCGCCGGGACACTGAAGCTTTCTTT.

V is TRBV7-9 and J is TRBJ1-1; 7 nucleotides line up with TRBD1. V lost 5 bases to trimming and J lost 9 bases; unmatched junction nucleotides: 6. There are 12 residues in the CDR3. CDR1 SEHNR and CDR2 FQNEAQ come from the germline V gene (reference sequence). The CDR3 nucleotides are TGTGCCAGCAGCCGAGACAGGGTCCAAGCTTTCTTT. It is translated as CASSRDRVQAFF. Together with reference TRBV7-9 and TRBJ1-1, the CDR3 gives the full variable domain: DTGVSQNPRHKITKRGQNVTFRCDPISEHNRLYWYRQTLGQGPEFLTYFQNEAQLEKSRLLSDRFSAERPKGSFSTLEIQRTEQGDSAMYLCASSRDRVQAFFGQGTRLTVV.

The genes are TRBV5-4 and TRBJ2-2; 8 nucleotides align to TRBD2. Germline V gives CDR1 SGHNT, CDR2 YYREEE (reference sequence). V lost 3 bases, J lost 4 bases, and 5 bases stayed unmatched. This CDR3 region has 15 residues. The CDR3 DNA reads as TGTGCCAGCAGCTCAGCGGGAGCGATCACCGGGGAGCTGTTTTTT. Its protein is CASSSAGAITGELFF.

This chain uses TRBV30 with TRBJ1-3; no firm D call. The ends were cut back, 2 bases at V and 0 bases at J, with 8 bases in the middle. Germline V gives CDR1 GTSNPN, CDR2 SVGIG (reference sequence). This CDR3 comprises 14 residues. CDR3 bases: TGTGCCTGGAGTCGAGGAAGCTCTGGAAACACCATATATTTT. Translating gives CAWSRGSSGNTIYF.

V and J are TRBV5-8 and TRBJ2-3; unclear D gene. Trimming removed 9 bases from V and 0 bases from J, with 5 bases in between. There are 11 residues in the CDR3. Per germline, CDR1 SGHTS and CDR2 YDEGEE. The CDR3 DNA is TGTGCCACCCGGAGCACAGATACGCAGTATTTT. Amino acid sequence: CATRSTDTQYF. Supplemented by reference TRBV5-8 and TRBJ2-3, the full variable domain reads EAGVTQSPTHLIKTRGQQATLRCSPISGHTSVYWYQQALGLGLQFLLWYDEGEERNRGNFPPRFSGRQFPNYSSELNVNALELEDSALYLCATRSTDTQYFGPGTRLTVL.

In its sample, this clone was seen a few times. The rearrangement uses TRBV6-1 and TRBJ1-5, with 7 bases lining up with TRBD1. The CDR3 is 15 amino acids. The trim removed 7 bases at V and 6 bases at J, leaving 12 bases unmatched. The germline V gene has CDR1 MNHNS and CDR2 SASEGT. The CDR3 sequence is CASTRVAGTAQPQHF. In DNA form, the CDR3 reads TGTGCCAGCACCAGAGTGGCCGGGACAGCTCAGCCCCAGCATTTT.

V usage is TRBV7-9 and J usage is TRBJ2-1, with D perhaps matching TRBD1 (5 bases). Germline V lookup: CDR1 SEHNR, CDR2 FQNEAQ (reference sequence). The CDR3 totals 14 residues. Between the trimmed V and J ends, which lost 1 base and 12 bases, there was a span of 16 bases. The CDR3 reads CASSLVLGGAGQFF. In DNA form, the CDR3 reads TGTGCCAGCAGCTTAGTCCTGGGTGGGGCCGGGCAGTTCTTC.

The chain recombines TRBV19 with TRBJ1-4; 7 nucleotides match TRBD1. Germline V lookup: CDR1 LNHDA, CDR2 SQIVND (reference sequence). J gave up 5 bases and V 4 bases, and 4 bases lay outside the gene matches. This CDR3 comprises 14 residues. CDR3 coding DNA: TGTGCCAGTAGTACGACGGGACAGAATGAAAAACTGTTTTTT. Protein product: CASSTTGQNEKLFF.

The chain's CDR3 is CASSLTGGGGTDTQYF. The CDR3 nucleotides read TGCGCCAGCAGCTTGACAGGGGGTGGGGGAACAGATACGCAGTATTTT. This sequence joins TRBV5-1 and TRBJ2-3, with 8 bases fitting TRBD1. In germline, CDR1 is SGHRS, CDR2 YFSETQ. V trimming: 1 base; J trimming: 3 bases; junction bases outside the gene matches: 7. This CDR3 is 16 amino acids long.

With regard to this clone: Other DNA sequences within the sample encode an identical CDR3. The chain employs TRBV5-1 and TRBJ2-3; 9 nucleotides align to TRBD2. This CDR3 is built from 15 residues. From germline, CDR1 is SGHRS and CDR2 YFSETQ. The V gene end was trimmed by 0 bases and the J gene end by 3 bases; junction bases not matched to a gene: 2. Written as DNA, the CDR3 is TGCGCCAGCAGCTTGGAAACTAGCGGGACAGATACGCAGTATTTT. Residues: CASSLETSGTDTQYF.

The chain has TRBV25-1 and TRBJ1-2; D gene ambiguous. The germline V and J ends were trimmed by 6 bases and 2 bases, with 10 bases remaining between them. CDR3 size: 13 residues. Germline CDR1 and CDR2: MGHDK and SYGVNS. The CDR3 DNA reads TGTGCCAGCAGGTCGGGGATGAACTATGGCTACACCTTC. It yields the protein CASRSGMNYGYTF.

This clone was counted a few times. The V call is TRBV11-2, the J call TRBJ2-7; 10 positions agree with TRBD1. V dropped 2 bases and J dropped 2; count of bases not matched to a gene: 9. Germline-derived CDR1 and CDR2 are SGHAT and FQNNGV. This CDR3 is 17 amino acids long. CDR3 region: CASSLLGGDRGPYEQYF. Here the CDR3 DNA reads TGTGCCAGCAGCTTACTGGGGGGGGACAGGGGACCCTACGAGCAGTACTTC.